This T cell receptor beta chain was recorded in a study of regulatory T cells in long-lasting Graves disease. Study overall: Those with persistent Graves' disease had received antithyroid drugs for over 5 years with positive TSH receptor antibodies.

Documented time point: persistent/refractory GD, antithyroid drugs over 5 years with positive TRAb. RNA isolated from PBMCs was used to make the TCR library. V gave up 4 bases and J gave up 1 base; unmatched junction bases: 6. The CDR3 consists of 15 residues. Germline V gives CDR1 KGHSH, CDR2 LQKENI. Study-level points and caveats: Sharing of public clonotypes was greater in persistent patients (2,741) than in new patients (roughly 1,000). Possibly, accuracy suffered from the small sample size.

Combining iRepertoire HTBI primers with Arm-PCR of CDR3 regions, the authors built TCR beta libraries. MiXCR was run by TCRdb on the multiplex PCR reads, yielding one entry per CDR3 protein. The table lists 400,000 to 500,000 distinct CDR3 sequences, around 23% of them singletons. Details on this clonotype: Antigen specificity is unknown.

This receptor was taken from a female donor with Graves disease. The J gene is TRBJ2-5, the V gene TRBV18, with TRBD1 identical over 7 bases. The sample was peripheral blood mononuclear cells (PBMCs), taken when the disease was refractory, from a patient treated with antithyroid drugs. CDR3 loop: CASSQNRDSQETQYF. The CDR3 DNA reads TGTGCCAGCTCACAGAACAGGGACAGCCAAGAGACCCAGTACTTC. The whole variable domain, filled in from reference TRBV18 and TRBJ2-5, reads NAGVMQNPRHLVRRRGQEARLRCSPMKGHSHVYWYRQLPEEGLKFMVYLQKENIIDESGMPKERFSAEFPKEGPSILRIQQVVRGDSAAYFCASSQNRDSQETQYFGPGTRLLVL.